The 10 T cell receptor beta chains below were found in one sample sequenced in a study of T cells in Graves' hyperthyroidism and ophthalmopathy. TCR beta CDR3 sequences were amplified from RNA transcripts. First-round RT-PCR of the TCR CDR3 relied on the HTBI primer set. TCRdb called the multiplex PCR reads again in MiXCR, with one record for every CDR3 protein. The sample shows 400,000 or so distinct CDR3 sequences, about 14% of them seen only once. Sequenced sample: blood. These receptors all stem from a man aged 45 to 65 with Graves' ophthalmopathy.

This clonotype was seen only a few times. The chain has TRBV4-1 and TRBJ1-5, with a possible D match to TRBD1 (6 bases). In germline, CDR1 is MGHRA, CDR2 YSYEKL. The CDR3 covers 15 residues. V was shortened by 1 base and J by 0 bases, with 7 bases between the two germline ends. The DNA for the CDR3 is TGCGCCAGCAGCCAAGGGGACAATAGCAATCAGCCCCAGCATTTT. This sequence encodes CASSQGDNSNQPQHF.

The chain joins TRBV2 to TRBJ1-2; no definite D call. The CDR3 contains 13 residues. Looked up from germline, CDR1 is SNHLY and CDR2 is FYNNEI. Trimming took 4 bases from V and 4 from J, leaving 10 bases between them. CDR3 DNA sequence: TGTGCCAGCAGTGTGCAGGATGCCTATGGCTACACCTTC. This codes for CASSVQDAYGYTF. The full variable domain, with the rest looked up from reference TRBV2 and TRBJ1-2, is EPEVTQTPSHQVTQMGQEVILRCVPISNHLYFYWYRQILGQKVEFLVSFYNNEISEKSEIFDDQFSVERPDGSNFTLKIRSTKLEDSAMYFCASSVQDAYGYTFGSGTRLTVV.

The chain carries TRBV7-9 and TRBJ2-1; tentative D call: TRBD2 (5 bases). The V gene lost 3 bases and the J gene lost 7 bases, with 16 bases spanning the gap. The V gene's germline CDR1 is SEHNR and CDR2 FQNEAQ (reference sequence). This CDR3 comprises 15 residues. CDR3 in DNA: TGTGCCAGCAGCTTCGTGAGGGCCGGTGAAAATGAGCAGTTCTTC. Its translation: CASSFVRAGENEQFF.

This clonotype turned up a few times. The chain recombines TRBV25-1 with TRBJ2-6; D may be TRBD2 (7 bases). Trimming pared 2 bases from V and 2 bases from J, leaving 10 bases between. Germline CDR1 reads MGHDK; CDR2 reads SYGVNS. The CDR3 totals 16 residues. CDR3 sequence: CASSEGGAPGANVLTF. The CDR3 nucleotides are TGTGCCAGCAGTGAAGGGGGGGCGCCTGGGGCCAACGTCCTGACTTTC.

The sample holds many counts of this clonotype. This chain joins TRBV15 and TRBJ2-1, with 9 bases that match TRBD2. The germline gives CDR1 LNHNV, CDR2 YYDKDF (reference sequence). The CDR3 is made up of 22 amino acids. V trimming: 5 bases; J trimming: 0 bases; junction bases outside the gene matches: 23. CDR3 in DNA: TGTGCCACCAGCCCTGTTCAAGGGGAAGGAGGCGGGAGGGCCAGCTCCTACAATGAGCAGTTCTTC. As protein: CATSPVQGEGGGRASSYNEQFF.

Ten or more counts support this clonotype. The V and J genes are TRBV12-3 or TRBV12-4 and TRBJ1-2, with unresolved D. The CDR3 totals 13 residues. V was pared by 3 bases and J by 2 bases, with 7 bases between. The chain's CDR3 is CASSFPGNYGYTF. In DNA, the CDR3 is TGTGCCAGCAGTTTCCCAGGAAACTATGGCTACACCTTC.

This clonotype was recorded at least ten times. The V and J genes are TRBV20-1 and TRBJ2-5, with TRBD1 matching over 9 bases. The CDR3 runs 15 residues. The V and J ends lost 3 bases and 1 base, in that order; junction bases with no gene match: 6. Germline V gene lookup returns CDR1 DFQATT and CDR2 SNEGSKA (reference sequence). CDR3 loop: CSARTRDRAQETQYF. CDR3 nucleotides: TGCAGTGCTAGGACCCGGGACAGGGCCCAAGAGACCCAGTACTTC.

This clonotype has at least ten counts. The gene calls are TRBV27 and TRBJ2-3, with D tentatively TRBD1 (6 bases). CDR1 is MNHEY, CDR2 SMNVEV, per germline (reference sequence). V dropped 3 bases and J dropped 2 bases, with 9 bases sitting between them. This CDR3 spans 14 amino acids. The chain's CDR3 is CASSLDRDTDTQYF. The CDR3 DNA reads TGTGCCAGCAGTTTGGACAGAGACACAGATACGCAGTATTTT.

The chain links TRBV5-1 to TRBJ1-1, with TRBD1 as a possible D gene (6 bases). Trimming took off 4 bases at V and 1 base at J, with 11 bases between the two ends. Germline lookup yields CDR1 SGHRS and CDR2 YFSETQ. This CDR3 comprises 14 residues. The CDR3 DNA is TGCGCCAGCAGCGCCGGGACAAGGAACACTGAAGCTTTCTTT. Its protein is CASSAGTRNTEAFF.

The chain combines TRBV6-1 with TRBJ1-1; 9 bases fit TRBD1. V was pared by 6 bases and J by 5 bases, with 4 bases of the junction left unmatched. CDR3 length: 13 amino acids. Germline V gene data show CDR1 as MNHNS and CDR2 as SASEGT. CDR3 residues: CASRGQGGTEAFF. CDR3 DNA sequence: TGTGCCAGCAGGGGACAGGGTGGGACTGAAGCTTTCTTT.